The clone carrying this TCR beta chain has just one count. The data were obtained in a study of T cell responses to AZD1222 COVID-19 vaccine. Germline assignment: CDR1 LNHDA and CDR2 SQIVND (reference sequence). V dropped 3 bases and J dropped 4 bases, with 13 bases sitting between them. The CDR3 runs 15 residues. Profiling relied on immunoSEQ multiplex PCR, and the TCRdb table lists in-frame clones only, not all of them. There are roughly 180,000 clones in the sample; around nine tenths occur only once, and approximately 3% lies in the top ten. The sequence was collected from an adult in good health. The material was peripheral blood, obtained on day 0 of AZD1222 vaccination. V and J are TRBV19 and TRBJ2-1; a possible D gene is TRBD2 (6 bases). The CDR3 loop reads CASSIALAHYNEQFF. The CDR3 region has the DNA TGTGCCAGTAGTATCGCACTAGCCCATTACAATGAGCAGTTCTTC.